A selection of T cell receptor beta chains follows, all from one sample in a study of shared clonotypes between healthy human individuals. This table comes from immunoSEQ multiplex PCR, and its TCRdb copy is limited to in-frame clones, with some not included. The sample lists more than 1 million clones, approximately 80% occurring once. Sequencing used memory CD4+ T cells from PBMCs. The receptors derive from a man aged 18 to 29 in good health. Some clones in this sample may be carry-over from other donors' samples. Each CDR3 is given with its conserved first and last residue. D genes are given only for firm matches. The size field is filled for only some rows; it gives once, few, many or a size class.

cdr3_nt cdr3_aa d_call clone_size j_call cdr3_length v_call
TGTGCCAGCAGAAACACCAGGGGGCGTGCAGATACGCAGTATTTT CASRNTRGRADTQYF TRBD1 . TRBJ2-3 15 TRBV7-6
TGTGCCAGCATTTTACAGGGGGCGCGTTCCTATGGCTACACCTTC CASILQGARSYGYTF TRBD1 . TRBJ1-2 15 TRBV28
TGCGCCAGCAGCCTACCCTACGGCGGGACCACAGATACGCAGTATTTT CASSLPYGGTTDTQYF . . TRBJ2-3 16 TRBV5-1
TGCGCCAGCAGCCTGGGACAGAGCACAGATACGCAGTATTTT CASSLGQSTDTQYF TRBD1 . TRBJ2-3 14 TRBV5-1
TGCGCCAGCAGCCAAGGGGGACTAGCGGGCTACGCCTACAATGAGCAGTTCTTC CASSQGGLAGYAYNEQFF TRBD2 once TRBJ2-1 18 TRBV4-1
TGTGCCAGCTCACCACCGAACTCTGGAAACACCATATATTTT CASSPPNSGNTIYF . . TRBJ1-3 14 TRBV18
TGTGCCAGCAGCCCGAGACAGGGGCGCACTGAAGCTTTCTTT CASSPRQGRTEAFF TRBD1 once TRBJ1-1 14 TRBV6-5
TGTGCCAGCAGTTCCCCGGATGGCTACACCTTC CASSSPDGYTF . . TRBJ1-2 11 TRBV6-5
TGCGCCAGCAGCCAAGATATCCCCGCTGGCACAGATACGCAGTATTTT CASSQDIPAGTDTQYF . . TRBJ2-3 16 TRBV4-3
TGCAGCGCCTTGACCCCCGGGACACGGGATCAGCCCCAGCATTTT CSALTPGTRDQPQHF . . TRBJ1-5 15 TRBV29-1
TGTGCCACTAGGGGTGGAGCAGGTCAGCCCCAGCATTTT CATRGGAGQPQHF . . TRBJ1-5 13 TRBV2
TGTGCCAGCACCGAATTCGGGGGGTCGAGCAATCAGCCCCAGCATTTT CASTEFGGSSNQPQHF . . TRBJ1-5 16 TRBV27
TGTGCCAGCAGTGAGGCGGGGGGGAGGGGGAACACTGAAGCTTTCTTT CASSEAGGRGNTEAFF . few TRBJ1-1 16 TRBV25-1
TGTGCCAGCAGTCTTGGACAGGGCCCTATCGCAGATACGCAGTATTTT CASSLGQGPIADTQYF TRBD1 . TRBJ2-3 16 TRBV28
TGTGCCAGCAGTCGACTAGCGGCGAACACCGGGGAGCTGTTTTTT CASSRLAANTGELFF TRBD2 . TRBJ2-2 15 TRBV27
TGTGCCAGCAGTTACTCGAGCCTAGCGGGGGAGACCCAGTACTTC CASSYSSLAGETQYF TRBD2 . TRBJ2-5 15 TRBV6-6
TGTGCCAGCAGCTTACCCAACAGGGGTGTTGAGACCCAGTACTTC CASSLPNRGVETQYF TRBD1 few TRBJ2-5 15 TRBV11-1
TGTGCCAGCAGCAACCGACAGGGGGCCGGGGAGCTGTTTTTT CASSNRQGAGELFF TRBD1 . TRBJ2-2 14 TRBV7-7
TGCGCCAGCAGCTTGGGACCCGGTTCGGGCAATGAGCAGTTCTTC CASSLGPGSGNEQFF . . TRBJ2-1 15 TRBV5-1
TGTGCCAGCAGTTCGGGGGTAGGAGGCTACACCTTC CASSSGVGGYTF . . TRBJ1-2 12 TRBV28
TGTGCCAGCAGCTTGAGGAGGTTGGGTGAAAAACTGTTTTTT CASSLRRLGEKLFF . . TRBJ1-4 14 TRBV5-6
TGTGCCAGCAGTTTTTCCTGGGGGAAGAATTCACCCCTCCACTTT CASSFSWGKNSPLHF . few TRBJ1-6 15 TRBV28
TGTGCCAGCAGGACAGTGGGTGAAAAACTGTTTTTT CASRTVGEKLFF . . TRBJ1-4 12 TRBV2
TGTGCCAGCTCACCAGGGACAGGTACCGCTAACTATGGCTACACCTTC CASSPGTGTANYGYTF TRBD1 . TRBJ1-2 16 TRBV18
TGTGCCAGTAGTATAGACTCGGGAGCTACTGAAGCTTTCTTT CASSIDSGATEAFF . few TRBJ1-1 14 TRBV19
TGTGCCAGCAGCTTGGCCTTAGAGACCCAGTACTTC CASSLALETQYF . . TRBJ2-5 12 TRBV5-4
TGTGCCAGTAGCCCAGGGGGGGGATTCCTAGCCAAAAACATTCAGTACTTC CASSPGGGFLAKNIQYF . . TRBJ2-4 17 TRBV19
TGTGCCAGCAGCCCGCGACAGGGGGCAGGAGAGACCCAGTACTTC CASSPRQGAGETQYF TRBD1 many TRBJ2-5 15 TRBV7-9
TGTGCCAGCATGGTCGGAGAGGGGGCGGGTGGCTACACCTTC CASMVGEGAGGYTF TRBD1 . TRBJ1-2 14 TRBV27
TGCGCCAGCAGCCCAACCTTTGGGACAGGGTCTAACGAGCAGTACTTC CASSPTFGTGSNEQYF TRBD1 . TRBJ2-7 16 TRBV4-3
TGTGCCAGCAGCCCGGAGGGGGGCAGGGGACTAGGCTACACCTTC CASSPEGGRGLGYTF . . TRBJ1-2 15 TRBV9